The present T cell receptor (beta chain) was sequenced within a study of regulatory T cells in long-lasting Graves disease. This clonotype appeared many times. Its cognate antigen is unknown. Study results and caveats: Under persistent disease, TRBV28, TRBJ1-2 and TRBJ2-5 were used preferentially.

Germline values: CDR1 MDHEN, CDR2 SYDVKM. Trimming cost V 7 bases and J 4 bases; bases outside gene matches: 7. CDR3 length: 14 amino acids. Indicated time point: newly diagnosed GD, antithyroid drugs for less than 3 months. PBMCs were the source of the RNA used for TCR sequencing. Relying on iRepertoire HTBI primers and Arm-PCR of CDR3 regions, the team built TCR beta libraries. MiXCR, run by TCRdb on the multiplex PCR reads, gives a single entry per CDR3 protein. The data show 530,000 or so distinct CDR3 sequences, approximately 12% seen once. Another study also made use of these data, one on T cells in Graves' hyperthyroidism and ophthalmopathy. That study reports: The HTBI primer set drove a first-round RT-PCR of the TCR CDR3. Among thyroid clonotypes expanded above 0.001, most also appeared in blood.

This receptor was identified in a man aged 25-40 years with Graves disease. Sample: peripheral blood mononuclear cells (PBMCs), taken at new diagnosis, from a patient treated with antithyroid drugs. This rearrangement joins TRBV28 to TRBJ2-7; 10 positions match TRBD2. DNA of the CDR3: TGTGCCAGCAATCCTAGCGGGAGAGGTTACGAGCAGTACTTC. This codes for CASNPSGRGYEQYF.